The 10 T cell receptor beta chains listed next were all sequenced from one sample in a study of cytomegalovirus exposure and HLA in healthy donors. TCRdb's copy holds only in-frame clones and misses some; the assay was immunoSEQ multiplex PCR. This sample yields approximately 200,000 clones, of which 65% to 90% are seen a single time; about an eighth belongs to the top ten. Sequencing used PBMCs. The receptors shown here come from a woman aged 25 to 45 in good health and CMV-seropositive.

This CDR3 reads CASSYGEDFYEQYF. In DNA form, the CDR3 reads TGTGCCAGCAGTTACGGTGAGGACTTTTACGAGCAGTACTTC. The chain links TRBV6-5 to TRBJ2-7; tentative D call: TRBD2 (5 bases). V was pared by 2 bases and J by 4 bases, with 12 bases between. There are 14 residues in the CDR3. CDR1 and CDR2 from the germline V gene are MNHEY and SVGAGI.

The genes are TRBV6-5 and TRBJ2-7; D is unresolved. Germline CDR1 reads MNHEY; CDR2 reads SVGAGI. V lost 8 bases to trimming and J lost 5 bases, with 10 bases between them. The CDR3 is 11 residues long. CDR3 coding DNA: TGTGCCAGCCAGTACCTGGACGAGCAGTACTTC. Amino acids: CASQYLDEQYF.

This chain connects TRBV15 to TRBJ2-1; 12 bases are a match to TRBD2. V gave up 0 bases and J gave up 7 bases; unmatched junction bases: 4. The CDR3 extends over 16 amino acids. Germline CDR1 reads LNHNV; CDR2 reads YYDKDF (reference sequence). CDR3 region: CATSRDRLAGVNEQFF. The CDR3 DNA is TGTGCCACCAGCAGAGATAGACTAGCGGGAGTTAATGAGCAGTTCTTC. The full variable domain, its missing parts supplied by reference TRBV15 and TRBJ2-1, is DAMVIQNPRYQVTQFGKPVTLSCSQTLNHNVMYWYQQKSSQAPKLLFHYYDKDFNNEADTPDNFQSRRPNTSFCFLDIRSPGLGDTAMYLCATSRDRLAGVNEQFFGPGTRLTVL.

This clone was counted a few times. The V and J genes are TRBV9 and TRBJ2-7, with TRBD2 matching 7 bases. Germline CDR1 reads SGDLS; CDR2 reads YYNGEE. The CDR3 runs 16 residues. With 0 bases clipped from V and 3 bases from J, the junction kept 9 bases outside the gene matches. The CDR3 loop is CASSVGLAATIYEQYF. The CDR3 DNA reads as TGTGCCAGCAGCGTAGGGCTAGCGGCTACCATCTACGAGCAGTACTTC.

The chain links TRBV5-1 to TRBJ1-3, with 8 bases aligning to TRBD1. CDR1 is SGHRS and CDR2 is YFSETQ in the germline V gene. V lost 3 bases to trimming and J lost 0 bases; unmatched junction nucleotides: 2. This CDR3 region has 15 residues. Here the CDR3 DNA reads TGCGCCAGCAGCTGGACAGGGTTCTCTGGAAACACCATATATTTT. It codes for CASSWTGFSGNTIYF.

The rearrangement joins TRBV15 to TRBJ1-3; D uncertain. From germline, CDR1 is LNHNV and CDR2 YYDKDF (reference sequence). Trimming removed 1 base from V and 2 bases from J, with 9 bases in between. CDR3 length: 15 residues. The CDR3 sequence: CATSRGSGTGNTIYF. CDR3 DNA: TGTGCCACCAGCAGAGGATCGGGTACTGGAAACACCATATATTTT.

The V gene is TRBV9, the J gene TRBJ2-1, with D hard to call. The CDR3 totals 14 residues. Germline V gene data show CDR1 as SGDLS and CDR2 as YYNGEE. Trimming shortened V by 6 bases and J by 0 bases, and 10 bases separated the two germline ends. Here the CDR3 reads CASNPSSSYNEQFF. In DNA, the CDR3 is TGTGCCAGCAACCCCTCGAGCTCCTACAATGAGCAGTTCTTC.

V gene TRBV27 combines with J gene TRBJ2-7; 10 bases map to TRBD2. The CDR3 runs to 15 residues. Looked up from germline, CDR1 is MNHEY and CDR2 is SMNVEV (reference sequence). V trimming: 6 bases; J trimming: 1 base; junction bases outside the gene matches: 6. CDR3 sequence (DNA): TGTGCCAGCAGACAAACTAGCGGGATTTCCTACGAGCAGTACTTC. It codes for CASRQTSGISYEQYF.

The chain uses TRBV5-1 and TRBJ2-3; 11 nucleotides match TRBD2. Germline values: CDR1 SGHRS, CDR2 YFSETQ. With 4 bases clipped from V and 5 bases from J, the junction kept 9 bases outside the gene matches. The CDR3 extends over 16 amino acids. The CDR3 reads CASSLVTSGSGDTQYF. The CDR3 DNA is TGCGCCAGCAGCCTGGTCACTAGCGGGAGTGGAGATACGCAGTATTTT. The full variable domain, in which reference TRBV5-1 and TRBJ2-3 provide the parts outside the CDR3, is KAGVTQTPRYLIKTRGQQVTLSCSPISGHRSVSWYQQTPGQGLQFLFEYFSETQRNKGNFPGRFSGRQFSNSRSEMNVSTLELGDSALYLCASSLVTSGSGDTQYFGPGTRLTVL.

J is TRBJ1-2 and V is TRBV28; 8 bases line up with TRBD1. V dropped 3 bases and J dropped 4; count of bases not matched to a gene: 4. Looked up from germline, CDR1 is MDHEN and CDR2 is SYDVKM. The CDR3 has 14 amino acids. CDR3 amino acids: CASSLGGTGYGYTF. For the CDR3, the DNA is TGTGCCAGCAGTTTGGGTGGGACAGGCTATGGCTACACCTTC.